Sequencing of this TCR beta chain was carried out in a study of blood T cells in healthy people across ages. Study in general: Researchers report that template switching captured about one barcoded beta molecule per two T cells.

General observations from the study: TCR beta diversity tracked closely with naive T cell percentage.

As concerns this clonotype: The antigen remains unidentified.

CDR3 length: 17 residues. With V trimmed by 4 bases and J by 1 base, 11 bases remained unmatched. Germline V gene sequence: CDR1 SQVTM, CDR2 ANQGSEA. Every participating donor contributed roughly 10 milliliters of peripheral blood through a draw. A second PCR, run for roughly 7 to 12 cycles, used a sample-barcoded 5' primer plus a J-beta primer mix. A template-switch adaptor that had 12 random nucleotides put a tag on each cDNA molecule. TCRdb analysed the 5' RACE reads with MiXCR anew, one entry per CDR3 protein. The sample gives 750,000 to 950,000 distinct CDR3 sequences, approximately 55% of which show up once; around 40% is in the top ten.

This chain links TRBV29-1 with TRBJ2-1, with 9 bases identical to TRBD2. Source material: blood. The source of this sequence is a man older than 75 in good health. CDR3 sequence (DNA): TGCAGCGTTGGGGGTACGGCTAGCGGGGTGTCCTACAATGAGCAGTTCTTC. Translation: CSVGGTASGVSYNEQFF.